The 30 T cell receptor beta chains below all came from one sample that was sequenced in a study of HIV-infected children after antiretroviral therapy interruption. A 3' RACE protocol on RNA, with unique molecular identifiers, produced the TCR library. TCRdb processed the 3' RACE reads anew with MiXCR; each CDR3 protein has one entry. Among about 89,000 distinct CDR3 sequences listed, 6.9% were seen once. Stated treatment: PENTA 11 planned treatment interruption arm or continuous ART arm. Sequences were derived from CD45RA+ CD4+ T cells from PBMCs, pooled from several time points, sampled from a donor given antiretroviral therapy, either interrupted or continuous. Subset of the sample: naive CD4+ CD45RA+ CD45RO- T cells. These receptors were collected from a pool of human donors with HIV.

This clonotype was seen at least ten times. The gene calls are TRBV2 and TRBJ1-3; D might be TRBD1 (6 bases). The V gene's germline CDR1 is SNHLY and CDR2 FYNNEI. V lost 6 bases to trimming and J lost 2 bases, with 11 bases between them. The CDR3 sequence is 14 residues long. CDR3 in DNA: TGTGCCAGCAGGGCGGACAGTACTGGAAACACCATATATTTT. Residues: CASRADSTGNTIYF. Together with reference TRBV2 and TRBJ1-3, the CDR3 gives the full variable domain: EPEVTQTPSHQVTQMGQEVILRCVPISNHLYFYWYRQILGQKVEFLVSFYNNEISEKSEIFDDQFSVERPDGSNFTLKIRSTKLEDSAMYFCASRADSTGNTIYFGEGSWLTVV.

This clonotype has at least ten counts. The rearrangement links TRBV9 to TRBJ2-1, with D unresolved. CDR1 and CDR2 (germline): SGDLS, YYNGEE. Trimming removed 3 bases at V and 9 bases at J, with 19 bases between. The CDR3 covers 15 residues. CDR3 in amino acids: CASSGRTNPMGEQFF. The CDR3 nucleotides read TGTGCCAGCAGCGGCCGGACCAACCCGATGGGTGAGCAGTTCTTC.

J is TRBJ2-3 and V is TRBV5-1, with 10 nucleotides matching TRBD2. V dropped 7 bases and J dropped 4; count of bases not matched to a gene: 3. CDR1 is SGHRS and CDR2 is YFSETQ in the germline V gene. The CDR3 totals 13 residues. The DNA for the CDR3 is TGCGCCAGCCGCCTAGCGGGAGCAGATACGCAGTATTTT. Protein: CASRLAGADTQYF.

This clonotype was recorded many times. CDR3 sequence: CASRKPGLPYEQYF. As DNA, the CDR3 is TGTGCCAGTAGGAAACCGGGACTCCCGTACGAGCAGTACTTC. The V call is TRBV19, the J call TRBJ2-7; the D gene is possibly TRBD2 (6 bases). In germline, CDR1 is LNHDA, CDR2 SQIVND (reference sequence). Deletions cut 6 bases from V and 4 bases from J, with 16 bases between. The CDR3 contains 14 residues.

The chain has TRBV19 and TRBJ1-4, with D perhaps matching TRBD1 (6 bases). This CDR3 spans 13 amino acids. From germline, CDR1 is LNHDA and CDR2 SQIVND (reference sequence). The V end was cut by 6 bases, the J end by 6 bases, with 11 bases between. CDR3 coding DNA: TGTGCCAGTAGACTGGGGGCAGATGAAAAACTGTTTTTT. Amino acid sequence: CASRLGADEKLFF.

This clonotype has a count of ten or more. The rearrangement joins TRBV25-1 to TRBJ2-2; a weak D match, TRBD2 (6 bases). The V gene's germline CDR1 is MGHDK and CDR2 SYGVNS. The CDR3 runs 13 residues. V gave up 7 bases and J gave up 4 bases, with 10 bases separating them. CDR3 DNA sequence: TGTGCCAGCACGGGACTTGGCACCGGGGAGCTGTTTTTT. Its translation: CASTGLGTGELFF.

This clonotype occurred many times. The chain carries TRBV7-2 and TRBJ2-5; 9 bases match TRBD2. Germline V gene data show CDR1 as SGHTA and CDR2 as FQGNSA. The V segment lost 2 bases and the J segment 2 bases; nucleotides outside the gene matches: 3. CDR3 length: 15 amino acids. Written as DNA, the CDR3 is TGTGCCAGCAGCTTACTAGCGGGGCTGCAAGAGACCCAGTACTTC. Protein sequence: CASSLLAGLQETQYF.

This clonotype was observed at least ten times. The CDR3 reads CASSLTSGSLEQFF. Written as DNA, the CDR3 is TGCGCCAGCAGCTTAACTAGCGGGAGCTTGGAGCAGTTCTTC. V gene TRBV5-1 combines with J gene TRBJ2-1; TRBD2 matches at 11 bases. The CDR3 extends over 14 amino acids. Germline trimming cut 2 bases from V and 10 bases from J; bases unmatched to any gene: 5. Germline CDR1 is SGHRS and CDR2 is YFSETQ.

The genes are TRBV14 and TRBJ1-1; 7 positions agree with TRBD1. Germline-derived CDR1 and CDR2 are SGHDN and FVKESK. The CDR3 consists of 15 residues. V dropped 4 bases and J dropped 2; count of bases not matched to a gene: 7. The CDR3 region is CASSLHRGLNTEAFF. The CDR3 DNA reads TGTGCCAGCAGCCTCCACAGGGGCCTAAACACTGAAGCTTTCTTT.

This chain uses TRBV6-1 with TRBJ1-1; no firm D call. This CDR3 spans 15 amino acids. The germline gives CDR1 MNHNS, CDR2 SASEGT. V was shortened by 2 bases and J by 2 bases, with 12 bases between the two germline ends. CDR3 sequence: CASSEPGLGNTEAFF. The CDR3, as DNA: TGTGCCAGCAGTGAACCGGGCCTGGGCAACACTGAAGCTTTCTTT.

The sample holds many counts of this clonotype. The V gene is TRBV20-1, the J gene TRBJ1-4; D unresolved. The germline V gene has CDR1 DFQATT and CDR2 SNEGSKA (reference sequence). Deletions cut 1 base from V and 0 bases from J, with 15 bases between. The CDR3 sequence is 17 residues long. The CDR3 here is CSARVRFSFATNEKLFF. CDR3 DNA sequence: TGCAGTGCTAGAGTAAGGTTCAGCTTTGCAACTAATGAAAAACTGTTTTTT.

This clonotype was seen at least ten times. This chain joins TRBV4-2 and TRBJ2-1; 12 bases fit TRBD2. V lost 4 bases, J lost 5 bases, and 3 bases stayed unmatched. Germline CDR1 reads LGHNA; CDR2 reads YNFKEQ. The CDR3 has 15 residues. CDR3 DNA sequence: TGTGCCAGCAGCCCCGGACTAGCGGGGAACAATGAGCAGTTCTTC. Translating it yields CASSPGLAGNNEQFF.

In its sample, this clonotype was seen a few times. The rearrangement joins TRBV2 to TRBJ1-5, with D possibly being TRBD1 (6 bases). CDR1 and CDR2 (germline): SNHLY, FYNNEI. The CDR3 totals 15 residues. V was pared by 7 bases and J by 2 bases, with 15 bases between. The CDR3 here is CASKGGRIGNQPQHF. The CDR3 DNA reads TGTGCCAGCAAGGGGGGGCGAATAGGCAATCAGCCCCAGCATTTT.

This clonotype has only a few counts. The J gene is TRBJ1-1, the V gene TRBV6-1; no clear D. The V gene's germline CDR1 is MNHNS and CDR2 SASEGT. The CDR3 contains 14 residues. Trimming pared 7 bases from V and 0 bases from J, leaving 12 bases between. CDR3: CASNRILMNTEAFF. The CDR3 region has the DNA TGTGCCAGCAACCGGATTCTCATGAACACTGAAGCTTTCTTT.

In its sample, this clonotype was seen a few times. The chain has TRBV27 and TRBJ1-1, with no clear D. CDR3 length: 13 residues. Germline CDR1 and CDR2: MNHEY and SMNVEV (reference sequence). V lost 7 bases and J 1 base, leaving 10 bases between the germline ends. The CDR3 protein is CASKVTENTEAFF. CDR3 bases: TGTGCCAGCAAGGTGACGGAGAACACTGAAGCTTTCTTT.

In this sample, this clonotype turned up many times. The CDR3 DNA reads TGCAGCGTTGACCCCGGGCGGACAGGGCTATATCGTAGAAACACTGAAGCTTTCTTT. Its translation is CSVDPGRTGLYRRNTEAFF. The chain uses TRBV29-1 and TRBJ1-1; 8 nucleotides line up with TRBD1. There are 19 residues in the CDR3. The trim removed 3 bases at V and 2 bases at J, leaving 20 bases unmatched. Germline-derived CDR1 and CDR2 are SQVTM and ANQGSEA.

This clonotype was seen at least ten times. The genes are TRBV12-3 or TRBV12-4 and TRBJ2-2, with D unclear. V was clipped by 7 bases and J by 8 bases, with 20 bases between them. The CDR3 totals 15 residues. CDR3 sequence reads: CASNPRSRNSGELFF. The DNA of the CDR3 is TGTGCCAGCAATCCTCGATCACGAAACTCGGGGGAGCTGTTTTTT.

There are many counts of this clonotype. The J gene is TRBJ2-7, the V gene TRBV5-4, with D unresolved. Germline loops: CDR1 SGHNT, CDR2 YYREEE (reference sequence). This CDR3 region has 14 residues. The germline V and J ends were trimmed by 4 bases and 3 bases, with 14 bases remaining between them. The CDR3 DNA reads as TGTGCCAGCAGCCCCTCGAGAGACCTCTACGAGCAGTACTTC. Encoded protein: CASSPSRDLYEQYF.

This clonotype was observed at least ten times. This chain connects TRBV10-3 to TRBJ2-2; D remains unclear. V shed 4 bases and J shed 5 bases, with 8 bases lying between them. The CDR3 has 13 residues. Looked up from germline, CDR1 is ENHRY and CDR2 is SYGVKD. The CDR3 coding sequence is TGTGCCATCAGTGCTACTTGGACCGGGGAGCTGTTTTTT. Its protein product is CAISATWTGELFF.

V gene TRBV7-3 combines with J gene TRBJ2-7; tentative D call: TRBD1 (6 bases). The V gene lost 1 base and the J gene lost 7 bases, with 11 bases spanning the gap. The CDR3 has 13 amino acids. Germline CDR1 and CDR2: SGHTA and FQGTGA. DNA for the CDR3: TGTGCCAGCAGCTTAAACAGGGTGGGTGAGCAGTACTTC. Amino acid sequence: CASSLNRVGEQYF.

This clonotype was found many times. The genes are TRBV20-1 and TRBJ1-3; TRBD1 matches 7 bases. The length of the CDR3 is 14 residues. From germline, CDR1 is DFQATT and CDR2 SNEGSKA (reference sequence). V was pared by 6 bases and J by 0 bases, with 5 bases of the junction left unmatched. CDR3 DNA: TGCAGTGCAGGGGGCCAAACCTCTGGAAACACCATATATTTT. This sequence encodes CSAGGQTSGNTIYF.

This clonotype was detected many times. The rearrangement uses TRBV7-3 and TRBJ2-2; tentative D call: TRBD1 (7 bases). Trimming removed 0 bases at V and 4 bases at J, with 15 bases between. This CDR3 has 17 amino acids. The germline CDR1 and CDR2 sequences are SGHTA and FQGTGA. CDR3 in DNA: TGTGCCAGCAGCTTAACCCCCACAGGGGAGGCCACCGGGGAGCTGTTTTTT. It encodes CASSLTPTGEATGELFF.

This clonotype was detected only a few times. The chain joins TRBV2 to TRBJ1-5; D may be TRBD1 (6 bases). V was trimmed by 2 bases and J by 4 bases, leaving 12 bases between them. Germline V gene sequence: CDR1 SNHLY, CDR2 FYNNEI. The CDR3 covers 15 residues. The CDR3 spells CASSERGKGNQPQHF. For the CDR3, the DNA is TGTGCCAGCAGTGAAAGGGGGAAGGGGAATCAGCCCCAGCATTTT.

This clonotype was recorded many times. The chain has TRBV20-1 and TRBJ1-2; D remains ambiguous. CDR1 and CDR2 from the germline V gene are DFQATT and SNEGSKA (reference sequence). The CDR3 totals 13 residues. V lost 6 bases and J 8 bases, leaving 19 bases between the germline ends. The chain's CDR3 is CSATPKTAWGYTF. DNA of the CDR3: TGCAGTGCGACCCCGAAGACTGCCTGGGGCTACACCTTC.

This clonotype was picked up many times. The chain employs TRBV12-3 or TRBV12-4 and TRBJ2-2; unclear D gene. Trimming left V 2 bases short and J 2 bases short, with 9 bases between. The CDR3 is 15 amino acids. CDR3 nucleotide sequence: TGTGCCAGCAGTTTATTGGGCCCTAACACCGGGGAGCTGTTTTTT. It yields the protein CASSLLGPNTGELFF.

This clonotype occurred many times. The chain is built from TRBV11-2 and TRBJ2-1, with TRBD1 identical over 7 bases. The junction had 10 bases not matched to a gene; V was cut back by 5 bases and J by 3 bases. The germline V gene encodes CDR1 SGHAT and CDR2 FQNNGV. The CDR3 loop spans 16 amino acids. The CDR3 coding sequence is TGTGCCAGCAGCCCGCACTCCGACAGGGACTACAATGAGCAGTTCTTC. Translating it yields CASSPHSDRDYNEQFF.

There are many counts of this clonotype. The chain links TRBV20-1 to TRBJ2-3; the match to TRBD1 covers 7 bases. The CDR3 contains 15 residues. The V gene end was trimmed by 0 bases and the J gene end by 1 base; junction bases not matched to a gene: 4. Germline CDR1 and CDR2: DFQATT and SNEGSKA (reference sequence). CDR3 sequence reads: CSARDPRGRTDTQYF. The CDR3 DNA reads as TGCAGTGCTAGAGACCCTAGGGGGCGCACAGATACGCAGTATTTT.

This clonotype showed up many times. The chain employs TRBV7-9 and TRBJ2-5; the match to TRBD1 covers 7 bases. Germline CDR1 reads SEHNR; CDR2 reads FQNEAQ (reference sequence). The CDR3 loop spans 11 amino acids. J was trimmed by 9 bases and V by 2 bases; bases with no gene match: 0. The chain's CDR3 is CASSLQGAQYF. The CDR3 nucleotides are TGTGCCAGCAGCTTACAGGGGGCCCAGTACTTC.

J is TRBJ2-3 and V is TRBV6-5; D may be TRBD1 (6 bases). Trimming removed 8 bases at V and 2 bases at J, with 14 bases between. The length of the CDR3 is 14 residues. Germline V gives CDR1 MNHEY, CDR2 SVGAGI. CDR3 protein: CASGGRAFTDTQYF. For the CDR3, the DNA is TGTGCCAGCGGGGGCAGGGCCTTCACAGATACGCAGTATTTT.

This clonotype was seen repeatedly, ten times or more. The chain couples TRBV18 to TRBJ2-7; TRBD1 aligns across 7 bases. The CDR3 extends over 16 amino acids. From germline, CDR1 is KGHSH and CDR2 LQKENI. V lost 3 bases and J lost 0; bases outside the gene matches: 8. The chain's CDR3 is CASSPRTGAASYEQYF. CDR3 DNA sequence: TGTGCCAGCTCACCCCGTACAGGGGCGGCCTCCTACGAGCAGTACTTC.